This T cell receptor beta chain is from a study of T cells after yellow fever vaccination. MiXCR, applied by TCRdb to the 5' RACE reads, yields one record per CDR3 protein. In the table there are some 320,000 distinct CDR3 sequences, approximately 12% of which are singletons. Germline values: CDR1 KGHDR, CDR2 SFDVKD. The CDR3 totals 16 residues. Trimming left V 4 bases short and J 0 bases short, with 12 bases between. The clonotype originates from a man younger than 35 who received the YFV17D yellow fever vaccine. Sequencing used CD4+ T cells sorted from PBMCs, obtained 45 days after the yellow fever booster vaccination. V gene TRBV24-1 combines with J gene TRBJ1-5; D call uncertain. CDR3 amino acids: CATSEPTEYSNQPQHF. CDR3 bases: TGTGCCACCAGTGAGCCAACAGAATATAGCAATCAGCCCCAGCATTTT.